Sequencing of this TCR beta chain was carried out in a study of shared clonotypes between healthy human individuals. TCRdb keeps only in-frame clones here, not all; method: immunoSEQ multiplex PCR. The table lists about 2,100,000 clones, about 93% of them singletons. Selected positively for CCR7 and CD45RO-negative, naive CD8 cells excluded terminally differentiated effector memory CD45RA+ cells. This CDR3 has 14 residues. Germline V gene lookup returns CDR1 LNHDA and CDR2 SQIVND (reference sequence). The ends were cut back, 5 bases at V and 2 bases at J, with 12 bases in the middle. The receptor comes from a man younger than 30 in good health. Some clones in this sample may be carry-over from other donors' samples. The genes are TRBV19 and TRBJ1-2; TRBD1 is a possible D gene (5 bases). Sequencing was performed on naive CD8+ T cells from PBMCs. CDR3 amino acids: CASSPRQTNYGYTF. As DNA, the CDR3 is TGTGCCAGTAGTCCCCGACAGACAAACTATGGCTACACCTTC. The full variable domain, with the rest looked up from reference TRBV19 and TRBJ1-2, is DGGITQSPKYLFRKEGQNVTLSCEQNLNHDAMYWYRQDPGQGLRLIYYSQIVNDFQKGDIAEGYSVSREKKESFPLTVTSAQKNPTAFYLCASSPRQTNYGYTFGSGTRLTVV.